Each of the 10 T cell receptor beta chains below was sequenced from the same sample in a study of shared clonotypes between healthy human individuals. Profiled with immunoSEQ multiplex PCR; TCRdb holds only in-frame clones, not every one. This sample has about 1.9 million clones, with around 93% found just once. Naive-designated CD8 cells lacked CD45RO, were positively enriched for CCR7, and omitted terminally differentiated effector memory CD45RA+ cells. The sample comprised naive CD8+ T cells from PBMCs. These receptor sequences come from a man aged 18 to 30 in good health. Some clones in this sample may be carry-over from other donors' samples.

This chain connects TRBV19 to TRBJ2-7; 7 bases match TRBD1. The J segment lost 0 bases and the V segment lost 0 bases, leaving 8 bases of the junction unmatched. Per the germline V gene, CDR1 is LNHDA and CDR2 is SQIVND (reference sequence). The CDR3 loop spans 17 amino acids. The CDR3 reads CASSIELNRGPSYEQYF. The CDR3 DNA reads TGTGCCAGTAGTATAGAACTAAACAGGGGACCCTCCTACGAGCAGTACTTC.

The V and J genes are TRBV7-6 and TRBJ1-4; D call uncertain. V gave up 2 bases and J gave up 4 bases, with 8 bases separating them. The CDR3 is 14 residues long. CDR1 is SGHVS, CDR2 FNYEAQ, per germline. The CDR3 loop is CASSLKVDNEKLFF. DNA of the CDR3: TGTGCCAGCAGCTTAAAGGTGGATAATGAAAAACTGTTTTTT.

V usage is TRBV27 and J usage is TRBJ1-2; tentative D call: TRBD1 (5 bases). CDR1 and CDR2 from the germline V gene are MNHEY and SMNVEV (reference sequence). Trimming pared 8 bases from V and 5 bases from J, leaving 33 bases between. The CDR3 is 19 residues long. The chain's CDR3 is CASGKTTHAGTPVWYGYTF. For the CDR3, the DNA is TGTGCCAGCGGAAAAACTACCCACGCCGGGACCCCGGTTTGGTATGGCTACACCTTC.

This clone was recorded only once. The rearrangement links TRBV7-8 to TRBJ2-1, with TRBD2 as a possible D gene (5 bases). Germline CDR1 and CDR2: SGHVS and FQNEAQ. The CDR3 is made up of 18 amino acids. V was shortened by 0 bases and J by 0 bases, with 15 bases between the two germline ends. CDR3 sequence reads: CASSLAARAPTSYNEQFF. The DNA for the CDR3 is TGTGCCAGCAGCTTAGCTGCGCGGGCCCCCACCTCCTACAATGAGCAGTTCTTC.

The chain uses TRBV19 and TRBJ2-3; TRBD2 agrees at 9 bases. Losses at the gene ends were 0 bases for V and 2 bases for J; bases not matched to a gene: 6. This CDR3 is built from 17 residues. Per the germline V gene, CDR1 is LNHDA and CDR2 is SQIVND (reference sequence). CDR3 in amino acids: CASSIDPSGEDTDTQYF. The CDR3 region has the DNA TGTGCCAGTAGTATAGACCCTAGCGGGGAGGACACAGATACGCAGTATTTT.

The chain recombines TRBV28 with TRBJ2-1; a weak D match, TRBD2 (6 bases). Trimming cost V 2 bases and J 6 bases, with 14 bases left between them. This CDR3 contains 15 residues. The V gene's germline CDR1 is MDHEN and CDR2 SYDVKM. The CDR3, as DNA: TGTGCCAGCAGTTTAGAACTAGCCCTCCGCAATGAGCAGTTCTTC. It specifies CASSLELALRNEQFF.

The J gene is TRBJ2-7, the V gene TRBV5-4; 13 nucleotides match TRBD2. CDR3 length equals 15 residues. Germline V gives CDR1 SGHNT, CDR2 YYREEE (reference sequence). Trimming cost V 4 bases and J 7 bases; bases outside gene matches: 8. CDR3 in amino acids: CASSGGTSGILEQYF. DNA for the CDR3: TGTGCCAGCAGCGGCGGGACTAGCGGGATTCTTGAGCAGTACTTC.

The V gene is TRBV27, the J gene TRBJ2-3; TRBD2 matches at 13 bases. The junction had 6 bases not matched to a gene; V was cut back by 2 bases and J by 7 bases. The length of the CDR3 is 16 residues. Germline V gene data show CDR1 as MNHEY and CDR2 as SMNVEV (reference sequence). CDR3 bases: TGTGCCAGCAGTTTAATACTAGCGGGAGGGAGTTATACGCAGTATTTT. Translated: CASSLILAGGSYTQYF.

The gene calls are TRBV5-6 and TRBJ1-1; TRBD1 might be the D (5 bases). CDR3 length: 15 amino acids. Germline V gene data show CDR1 as SGHDT and CDR2 as YYEEEE. The germline V and J ends were trimmed by 3 bases and 0 bases, with 12 bases remaining between them. CDR3 region: CASSWAGTVNTEAFF. CDR3 bases: TGTGCCAGCAGCTGGGCCGGGACGGTGAACACTGAAGCTTTCTTT.

This chain links TRBV2 with TRBJ1-2; 7 bases agree with TRBD1. V gave up 1 base and J gave up 0 bases; unmatched junction bases: 8. This CDR3 is built from 17 residues. The germline CDR1 and CDR2 sequences are SNHLY and FYNNEI. This CDR3 is CASSEGRGTEANYGYTF. The CDR3 DNA follows: TGTGCCAGCAGTGAAGGCAGGGGGACGGAAGCTAACTATGGCTACACCTTC.